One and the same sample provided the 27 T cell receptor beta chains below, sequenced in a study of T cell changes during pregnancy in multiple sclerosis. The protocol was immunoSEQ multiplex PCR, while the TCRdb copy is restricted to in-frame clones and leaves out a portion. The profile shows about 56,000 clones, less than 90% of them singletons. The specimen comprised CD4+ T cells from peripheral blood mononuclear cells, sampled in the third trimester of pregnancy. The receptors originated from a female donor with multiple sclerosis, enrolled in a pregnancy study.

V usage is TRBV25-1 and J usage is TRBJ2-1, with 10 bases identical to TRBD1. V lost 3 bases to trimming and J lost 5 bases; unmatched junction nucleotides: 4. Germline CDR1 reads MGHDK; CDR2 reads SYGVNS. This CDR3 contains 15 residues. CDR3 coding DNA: TGTGCCAGCAGTGAGGCGGGGACAGGGGACAATGAGCAGTTCTTC. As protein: CASSEAGTGDNEQFF. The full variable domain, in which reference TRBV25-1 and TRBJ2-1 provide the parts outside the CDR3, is EADIYQTPRYLVIGTGKKITLECSQTMGHDKMYWYQQDPGMELHLIHYSYGVNSTEKGDLSSESTVSRIRTEHFPLTLESARPSHTSQYLCASSEAGTGDNEQFFGPGTRLTVL.

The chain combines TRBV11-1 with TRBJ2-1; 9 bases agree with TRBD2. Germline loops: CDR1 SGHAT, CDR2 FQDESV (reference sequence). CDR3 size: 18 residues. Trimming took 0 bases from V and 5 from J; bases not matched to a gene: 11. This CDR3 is CASSLAGSWAGGNNEQFF. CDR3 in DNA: TGTGCCAGCAGCTTAGCCGGGTCTTGGGCGGGGGGGAACAATGAGCAGTTCTTC.

CDR3 bases: TGTGCCAGTAGCGGGACATTACAAGAGACCCAGTACTTC. It specifies CASSGTLQETQYF. This sequence joins TRBV19 and TRBJ2-5; D is perhaps TRBD1 (6 bases). The V end was cut by 6 bases, the J end by 2 bases, with 10 bases between. Germline loops: CDR1 LNHDA, CDR2 SQIVND (reference sequence). The CDR3 covers 13 residues.

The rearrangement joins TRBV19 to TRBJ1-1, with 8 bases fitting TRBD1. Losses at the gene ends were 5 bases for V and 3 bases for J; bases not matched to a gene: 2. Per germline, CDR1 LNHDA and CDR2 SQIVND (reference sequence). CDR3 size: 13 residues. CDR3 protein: CASSHRGDTEAFF. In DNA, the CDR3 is TGTGCCAGTAGTCACAGGGGGGACACTGAAGCTTTCTTT.

CDR3 region: CASGFFGQYEQYF. CDR3 coding DNA: TGTGCCAGCGGCTTTTTTGGACAATACGAGCAGTACTTC. This rearrangement joins TRBV6-1 to TRBJ2-7; tentatively, D is TRBD1 (5 bases). Germline CDR1 is MNHNS and CDR2 is SASEGT. The CDR3 covers 13 residues. The V end was cut by 8 bases, the J end by 4 bases, with 15 bases between.

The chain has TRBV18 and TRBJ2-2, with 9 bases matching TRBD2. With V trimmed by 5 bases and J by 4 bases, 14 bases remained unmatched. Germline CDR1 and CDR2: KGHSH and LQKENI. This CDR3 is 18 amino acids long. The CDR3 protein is CASSSLLAGTYSTGELFF. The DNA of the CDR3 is TGTGCCAGCTCATCTTTACTAGCGGGCACGTATAGCACCGGGGAGCTGTTTTTT.

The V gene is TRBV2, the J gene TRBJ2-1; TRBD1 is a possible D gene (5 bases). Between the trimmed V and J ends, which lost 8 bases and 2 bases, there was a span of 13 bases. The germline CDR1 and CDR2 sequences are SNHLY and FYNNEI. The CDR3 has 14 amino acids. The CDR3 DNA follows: TGTGCCAGCCCAGGGAAAGACGCCTACAATGAGCAGTTCTTC. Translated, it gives CASPGKDAYNEQFF. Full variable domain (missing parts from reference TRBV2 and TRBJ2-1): EPEVTQTPSHQVTQMGQEVILRCVPISNHLYFYWYRQILGQKVEFLVSFYNNEISEKSEIFDDQFSVERPDGSNFTLKIRSTKLEDSAMYFCASPGKDAYNEQFFGPGTRLTVL.

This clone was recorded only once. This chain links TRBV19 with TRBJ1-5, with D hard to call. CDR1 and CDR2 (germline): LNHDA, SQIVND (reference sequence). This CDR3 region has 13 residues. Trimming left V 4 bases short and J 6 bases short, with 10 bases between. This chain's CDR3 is CASSTRDSQPQHF. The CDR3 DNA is TGTGCCAGTAGTACCCGTGATAGTCAGCCCCAGCATTTT.

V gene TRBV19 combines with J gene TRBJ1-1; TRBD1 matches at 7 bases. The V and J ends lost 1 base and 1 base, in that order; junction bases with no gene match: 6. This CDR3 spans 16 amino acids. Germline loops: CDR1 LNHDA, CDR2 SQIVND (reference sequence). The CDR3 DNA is TGTGCCAGTAGTATAGGGGACAGAGGTGGGAACACTGAAGCTTTCTTT. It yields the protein CASSIGDRGGNTEAFF.

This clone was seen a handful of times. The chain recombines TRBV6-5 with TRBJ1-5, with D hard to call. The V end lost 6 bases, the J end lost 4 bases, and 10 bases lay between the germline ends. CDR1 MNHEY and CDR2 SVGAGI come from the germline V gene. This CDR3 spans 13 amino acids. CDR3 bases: TGTGCCAGCAGCCACAGAGAGAATCAGCCCCAGCATTTT. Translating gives CASSHRENQPQHF.

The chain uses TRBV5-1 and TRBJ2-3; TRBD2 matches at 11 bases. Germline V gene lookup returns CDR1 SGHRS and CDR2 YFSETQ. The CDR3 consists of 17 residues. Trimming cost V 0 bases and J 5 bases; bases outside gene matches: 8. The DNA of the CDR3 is TGCGCCAGCAGCTTGGATCCTAGCGGGAGGAGGGTAGATACGCAGTATTTT. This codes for CASSLDPSGRRVDTQYF.

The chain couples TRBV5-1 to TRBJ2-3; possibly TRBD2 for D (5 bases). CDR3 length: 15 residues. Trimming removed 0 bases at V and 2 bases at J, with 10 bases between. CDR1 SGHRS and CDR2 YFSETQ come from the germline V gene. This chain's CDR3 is CASSLGTQTTDTQYF. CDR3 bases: TGCGCCAGCAGCTTGGGGACTCAAACCACAGATACGCAGTATTTT.

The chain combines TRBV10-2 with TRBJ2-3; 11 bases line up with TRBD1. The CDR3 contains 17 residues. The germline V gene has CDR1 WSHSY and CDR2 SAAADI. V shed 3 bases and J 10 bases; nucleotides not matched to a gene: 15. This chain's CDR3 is CASSEIPNGQGASSQYF. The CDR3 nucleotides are TGCGCCAGCAGTGAAATCCCCAATGGACAGGGGGCCTCCTCGCAGTATTTT.

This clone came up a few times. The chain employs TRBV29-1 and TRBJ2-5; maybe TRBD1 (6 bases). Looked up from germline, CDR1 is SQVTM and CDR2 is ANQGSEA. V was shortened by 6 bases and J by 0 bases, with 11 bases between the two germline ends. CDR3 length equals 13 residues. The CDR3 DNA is TGCAGCGTCGGACAGAAAGACCAAGAGACCCAGTACTTC. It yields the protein CSVGQKDQETQYF.

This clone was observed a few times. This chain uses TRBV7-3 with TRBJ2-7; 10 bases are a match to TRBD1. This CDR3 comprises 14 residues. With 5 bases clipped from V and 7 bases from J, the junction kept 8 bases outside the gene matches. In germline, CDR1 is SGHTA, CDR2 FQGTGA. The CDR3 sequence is CASSQMTGGGEQYF. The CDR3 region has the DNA TGTGCCAGCAGCCAAATGACAGGGGGCGGGGAGCAGTACTTC.

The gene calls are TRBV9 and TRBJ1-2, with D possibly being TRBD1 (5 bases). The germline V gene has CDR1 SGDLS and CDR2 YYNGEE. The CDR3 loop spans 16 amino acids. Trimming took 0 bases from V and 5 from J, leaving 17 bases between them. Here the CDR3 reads CASSVDAGPTAYGYTF. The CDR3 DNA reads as TGTGCCAGCAGCGTAGATGCGGGGCCGACCGCTTATGGCTACACCTTC. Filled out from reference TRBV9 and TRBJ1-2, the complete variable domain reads DSGVTQTPKHLITATGQRVTLRCSPRSGDLSVYWYQQSLDQGLQFLIQYYNGEERAKGNILERFSAQQFPDLHSELNLSSLELGDSALYFCASSVDAGPTAYGYTFGSGTRLTVV.

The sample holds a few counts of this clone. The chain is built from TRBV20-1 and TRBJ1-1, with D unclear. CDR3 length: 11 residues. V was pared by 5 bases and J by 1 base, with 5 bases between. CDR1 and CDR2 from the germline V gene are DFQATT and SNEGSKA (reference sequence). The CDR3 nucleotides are TGCAGTGCTGGGAGGAACACTGAAGCTTTCTTT. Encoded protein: CSAGRNTEAFF.

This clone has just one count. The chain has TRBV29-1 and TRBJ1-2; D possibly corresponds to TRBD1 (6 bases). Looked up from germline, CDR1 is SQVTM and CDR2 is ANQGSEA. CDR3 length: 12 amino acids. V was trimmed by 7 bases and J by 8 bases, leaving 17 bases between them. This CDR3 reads CSGGGGAQGYTF. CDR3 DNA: TGCAGCGGAGGGGGGGGCGCGCAAGGCTACACCTTC.

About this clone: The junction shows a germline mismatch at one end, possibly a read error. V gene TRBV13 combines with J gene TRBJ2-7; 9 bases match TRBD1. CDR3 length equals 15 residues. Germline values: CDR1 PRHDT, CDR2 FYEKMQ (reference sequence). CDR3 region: CASSLGDRVSYEQYF. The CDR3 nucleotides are TGTGCCAGCAGCCTAGGGGACAGGGTCTCCTACGAGCAGTACTTC.

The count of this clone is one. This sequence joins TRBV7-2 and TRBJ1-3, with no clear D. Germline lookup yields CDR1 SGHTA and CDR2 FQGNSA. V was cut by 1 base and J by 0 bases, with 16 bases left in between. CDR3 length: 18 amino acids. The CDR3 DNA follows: TGTGCCAGCAGCTTAGAACCCCGGGGTCCGAGCTCTGGAAACACCATATATTTT. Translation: CASSLEPRGPSSGNTIYF.

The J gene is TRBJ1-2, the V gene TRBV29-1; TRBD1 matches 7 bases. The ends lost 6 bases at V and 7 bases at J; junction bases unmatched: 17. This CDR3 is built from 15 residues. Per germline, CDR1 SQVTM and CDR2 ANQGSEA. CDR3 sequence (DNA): TGCAGCGTAAACGGACAGGCCGCGGTGAACGGTGGCTACACCTTC. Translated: CSVNGQAAVNGGYTF.

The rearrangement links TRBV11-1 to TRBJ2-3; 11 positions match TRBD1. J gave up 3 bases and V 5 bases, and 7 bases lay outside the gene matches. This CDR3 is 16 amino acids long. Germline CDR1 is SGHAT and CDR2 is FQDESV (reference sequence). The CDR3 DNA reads TGTGCCAGCAGCCGCGCCGGACAGGGGGCAACAGATACGCAGTATTTT. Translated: CASSRAGQGATDTQYF.

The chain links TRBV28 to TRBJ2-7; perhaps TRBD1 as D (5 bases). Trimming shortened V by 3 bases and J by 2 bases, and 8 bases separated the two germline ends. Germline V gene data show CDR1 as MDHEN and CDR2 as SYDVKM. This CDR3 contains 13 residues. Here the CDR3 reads CASSLGHPYEQYF. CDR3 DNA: TGTGCCAGCAGTTTGGGGCACCCCTACGAGCAGTACTTC. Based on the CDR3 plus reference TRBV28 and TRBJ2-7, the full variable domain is DVKVTQSSRYLVKRTGEKVFLECVQDMDHENMFWYRQDPGLGLRLIYFSYDVKMKEKGDIPEGYSVSREKKERFSLILESASTNQTSMYLCASSLGHPYEQYFGPGTRLTVT.

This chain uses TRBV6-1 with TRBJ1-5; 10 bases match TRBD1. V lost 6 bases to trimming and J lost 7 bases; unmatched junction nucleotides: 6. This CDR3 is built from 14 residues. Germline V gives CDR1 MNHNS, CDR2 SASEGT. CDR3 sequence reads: CASRGTGEYQPQHF. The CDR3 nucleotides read TGTGCCAGCAGGGGGACAGGGGAGTACCAGCCCCAGCATTTT.

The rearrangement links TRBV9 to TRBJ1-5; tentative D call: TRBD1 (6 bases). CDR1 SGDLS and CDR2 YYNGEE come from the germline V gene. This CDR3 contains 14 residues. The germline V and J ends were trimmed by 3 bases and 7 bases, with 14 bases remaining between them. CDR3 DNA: TGTGCCAGCAGCGAGGGGGAGGGGCGCCAGCCCCAGCATTTT. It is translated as CASSEGEGRQPQHF.

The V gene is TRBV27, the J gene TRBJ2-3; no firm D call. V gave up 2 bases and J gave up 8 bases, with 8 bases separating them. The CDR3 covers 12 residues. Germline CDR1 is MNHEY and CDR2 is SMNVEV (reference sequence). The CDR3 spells CASSLPHSTQYF. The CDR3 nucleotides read TGTGCCAGCAGTTTACCCCACTCTACGCAGTATTTT.

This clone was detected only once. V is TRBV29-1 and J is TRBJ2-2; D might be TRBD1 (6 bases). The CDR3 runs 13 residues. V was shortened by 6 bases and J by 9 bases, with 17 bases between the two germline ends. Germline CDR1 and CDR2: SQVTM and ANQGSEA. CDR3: CSVRQVQHRELFF. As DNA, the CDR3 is TGCAGCGTACGACAGGTTCAACACCGGGAGCTGTTTTTT.